This TCR beta chain was found in a study of T cells in Graves' hyperthyroidism and ophthalmopathy. This CDR3 contains 15 residues. CDR1 SNHLY and CDR2 FYNNEI come from the germline V gene. V dropped 8 bases and J dropped 4; count of bases not matched to a gene: 9. Under 3 months was the duration of disease in ophthalmopathy patients, who also had a Clinical Activity Score of at least 3 and a NOSPECS grade of at least 4. TCR beta CDR3 sequences were amplified from RNA transcripts. The study used the HTBI primer set for a first-round RT-PCR of the TCR CDR3. In TCRdb, the multiplex PCR reads were re-called with MiXCR into one record per CDR3 protein. The repertoire holds roughly 500,000 distinct CDR3 sequences, with 15% to 20% as singletons.

The sequence was obtained from a woman in her 30s with Graves' ophthalmopathy. This rearrangement joins TRBV2 to TRBJ1-1; 11 nucleotides line up with TRBD1. The sample was blood. This chain's CDR3 is CASSPRTGGVTEAFF. CDR3 sequence (DNA): TGTGCCAGCTCACCCAGGACAGGGGGCGTCACTGAAGCTTTCTTT.